The 16 T cell receptor beta chains below come from one sample, sequenced in a study of blood T cell repertoires in COVID-19. Assay: immunoSEQ multiplex PCR; the TCRdb copy retains only in-frame clones and omits some. This sample has some 220,000 clones, with 80% to 85% found just once. Sequenced input: peripheral blood. These receptors originate from a woman in her sixties or seventies with COVID-19, enrolled during active disease.

This chain links TRBV29-1 with TRBJ2-5; D possibly corresponds to TRBD1 (5 bases). V shed 4 bases and J shed 2 bases, with 17 bases lying between them. This CDR3 is built from 15 residues. CDR1 and CDR2 from the germline V gene are SQVTM and ANQGSEA. The CDR3 reads CSVGSRGAVQETQYF. As DNA, the CDR3 is TGCAGCGTTGGAAGTAGGGGCGCGGTTCAAGAGACCCAGTACTTC. The complete variable domain, with remaining parts taken from reference TRBV29-1 and TRBJ2-5, reads SAVISQKPSRDICQRGTSLTIQCQVDSQVTMMFWYRQQPGQSLTLIATANQGSEATYESGFVIDKFPISRPNLTFSTLTVSNMSPEDSSIYLCSVGSRGAVQETQYFGPGTRLLVL.

The CDR3 region has the DNA TGTGCCAGCAGCGCCGGGCCTACAGGGGGCAGTCAGCCCCAGCATTTT. Its translation: CASSAGPTGGSQPQHF. The chain combines TRBV7-6 with TRBJ1-5; 9 bases are a match to TRBD1. Germline CDR1 is SGHVS and CDR2 is FNYEAQ. The CDR3 is 16 amino acids. The junction had 11 bases not matched to a gene; V was cut back by 5 bases and J by 6 bases.

The rearrangement joins TRBV19 to TRBJ1-6, with 7 nucleotides matching TRBD1. Germline V lookup: CDR1 LNHDA, CDR2 SQIVND (reference sequence). J was trimmed by 0 bases and V by 5 bases; bases with no gene match: 7. The CDR3 is 17 residues long. The CDR3 DNA sequence: TGTGCCAGTAGTCCGTCGACAGGGACCTCCTATAATTCACCCCTCCACTTT. As protein: CASSPSTGTSYNSPLHF.

The chain couples TRBV6-6 to TRBJ1-5, with 10 bases fitting TRBD1. The V gene end was trimmed by 5 bases and the J gene end by 5 bases; junction bases not matched to a gene: 6. This CDR3 spans 15 amino acids. CDR1 and CDR2 from the germline V gene are MNHNY and SVGAGI (reference sequence). This CDR3 is CASSRQGARYQPQHF. The CDR3, as DNA: TGTGCCAGCAGTCGACAGGGGGCTAGATATCAGCCCCAGCATTTT.

The V call is TRBV28, the J call TRBJ2-4; 7 bases fit TRBD1. CDR3 length: 14 amino acids. Germline-derived CDR1 and CDR2 are MDHEN and SYDVKM. V dropped 1 base and J dropped 4; count of bases not matched to a gene: 1. CDR3 protein: CASSLLGQKNIQYF. CDR3 bases: TGTGCCAGCAGTTTATTGGGACAGAAAAACATTCAGTACTTC.

The rearrangement uses TRBV28 and TRBJ1-2; possibly TRBD1 for D (6 bases). The CDR3 spans 17 residues. Germline V lookup: CDR1 MDHEN, CDR2 SYDVKM. Trimming cost V 1 base and J 1 base, with 16 bases left between them. The CDR3: CASSLSQGWAHNYGYTF. The CDR3, as DNA: TGTGCCAGCAGTTTATCACAGGGCTGGGCGCATAACTATGGCTACACCTTC.

CDR3 sequence reads: CASSYARGAYEQYF. The CDR3 coding sequence is TGTGCCAGCAGTTATGCGCGCGGGGCCTACGAGCAGTACTTC. This rearrangement joins TRBV28 to TRBJ2-7; possible D gene TRBD2, 6 bases. The length of the CDR3 is 14 residues. V lost 4 bases and J lost 2, with 12 bases in between. The germline V gene has CDR1 MDHEN and CDR2 SYDVKM.

The chain links TRBV28 to TRBJ2-2; no clear D gene. CDR3 length: 13 residues. From germline, CDR1 is MDHEN and CDR2 SYDVKM. V was cut by 3 bases and J by 4 bases, with 6 bases left in between. This CDR3 is CASSLSGTGELFF. The CDR3 DNA reads as TGTGCCAGCAGTTTGTCGGGCACCGGGGAGCTGTTTTTT.

As regards this clone: The sample contains more than one DNA sequence encoding this CDR3. This chain uses TRBV5-1 with TRBJ2-7, with 9 bases lining up with TRBD1. Losses at the gene ends were 4 bases for V and 1 base for J; bases not matched to a gene: 3. CDR1 is SGHRS and CDR2 is YFSETQ in the germline V gene. This CDR3 has 14 amino acids. For the CDR3, the DNA is TGCGCCAGCAGCCCGACAGGGGGTTCCTACGAGCAGTACTTC. Its protein product is CASSPTGGSYEQYF.

In its sample, this clone was seen a few times. J is TRBJ1-1 and V is TRBV19; D unresolved. Germline CDR1 reads LNHDA; CDR2 reads SQIVND (reference sequence). The CDR3 loop spans 10 amino acids. The ends were cut back, 6 bases at V and 3 bases at J, with 2 bases in the middle. The CDR3 DNA reads as TGTGCCAGTAGCGACACTGAAGCTTTCTTT. This translates into CASSDTEAFF.

The chain couples TRBV28 to TRBJ1-1; D is perhaps TRBD1 (5 bases). Trimming left V 2 bases short and J 10 bases short, with 14 bases between. The CDR3 spans 13 residues. Germline V lookup: CDR1 MDHEN, CDR2 SYDVKM. The CDR3 DNA reads as TGTGCCAGCAGTTTAGTACAGGCCGGGGGAGCTTTCTTT. It specifies CASSLVQAGGAFF.

This chain links TRBV2 with TRBJ2-6; D might be TRBD2 (5 bases). Per the germline V gene, CDR1 is SNHLY and CDR2 is FYNNEI. V was trimmed by 6 bases and J by 1 base, leaving 10 bases between them. This CDR3 comprises 15 residues. In DNA form, the CDR3 reads TGTGCCAGCAGCGAACAGCGGTCTGGGGCCAACGTCCTGACTTTC. It encodes CASSEQRSGANVLTF.

This clone occurred a few times. This chain uses TRBV5-1 with TRBJ1-6; 8 bases map to TRBD1. CDR1 is SGHRS and CDR2 is YFSETQ in the germline V gene. With 3 bases clipped from V and 6 bases from J, the junction kept 5 bases outside the gene matches. The CDR3 extends over 15 amino acids. The CDR3 region is CASSSTGGPNSPLHF. The CDR3 DNA is TGCGCCAGCAGCTCAACAGGGGGTCCTAATTCACCCCTCCACTTT.

The chain is built from TRBV28 and TRBJ1-2, with D perhaps matching TRBD1 (6 bases). With 2 bases removed from V and 7 bases from J, the gap between germline ends came to 11 bases. This CDR3 spans 13 amino acids. The germline V gene has CDR1 MDHEN and CDR2 SYDVKM. CDR3 region: CASSLRQGSGYTF. The CDR3 coding sequence is TGTGCCAGCAGTTTACGCCAGGGGAGTGGCTACACCTTC.

V is TRBV19 and J is TRBJ1-4; 8 nucleotides line up with TRBD1. The V segment lost 4 bases and the J segment 5 bases; nucleotides outside the gene matches: 9. The CDR3 contains 16 residues. CDR1 and CDR2 from the germline V gene are LNHDA and SQIVND (reference sequence). The CDR3 reads CASSTTRQGKNEKLFF. The CDR3 DNA sequence: TGTGCCAGTAGTACAACCAGACAGGGGAAAAATGAAAAACTGTTTTTT.

The rearrangement uses TRBV7-3 and TRBJ2-3; D not resolved. Trimming left V 0 bases short and J 4 bases short, with 5 bases between. Germline lookup yields CDR1 SGHTA and CDR2 FQGTGA. The CDR3 consists of 13 residues. CDR3 bases: TGTGCCAGCAGCTTAACCCAGGCAGATACGCAGTATTTT. Translation gives CASSLTQADTQYF.